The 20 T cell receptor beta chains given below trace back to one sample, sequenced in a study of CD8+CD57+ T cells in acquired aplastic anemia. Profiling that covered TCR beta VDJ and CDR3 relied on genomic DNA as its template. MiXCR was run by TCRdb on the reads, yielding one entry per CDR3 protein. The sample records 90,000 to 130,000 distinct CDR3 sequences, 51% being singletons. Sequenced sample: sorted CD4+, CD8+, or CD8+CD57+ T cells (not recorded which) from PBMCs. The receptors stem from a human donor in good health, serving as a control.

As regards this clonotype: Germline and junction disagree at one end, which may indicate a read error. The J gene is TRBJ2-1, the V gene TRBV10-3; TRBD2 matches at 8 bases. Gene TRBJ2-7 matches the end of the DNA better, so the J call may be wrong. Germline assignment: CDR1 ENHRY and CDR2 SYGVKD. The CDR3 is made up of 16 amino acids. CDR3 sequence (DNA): TGTGCCACCAGTCGGGGCGGGGGGTCCTCCTACAATGAGCAGTACTTC. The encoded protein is CATSRGGGSSYNEQYF.

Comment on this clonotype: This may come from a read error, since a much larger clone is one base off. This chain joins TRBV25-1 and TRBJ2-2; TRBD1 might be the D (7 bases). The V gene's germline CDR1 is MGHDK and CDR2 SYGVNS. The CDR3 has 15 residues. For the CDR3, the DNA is TGTGCCAGCAGCGGGGGACAGTTCAACACCGGGGGGCTGTTTTTT. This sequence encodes CASSGGQFNTGGLFF.

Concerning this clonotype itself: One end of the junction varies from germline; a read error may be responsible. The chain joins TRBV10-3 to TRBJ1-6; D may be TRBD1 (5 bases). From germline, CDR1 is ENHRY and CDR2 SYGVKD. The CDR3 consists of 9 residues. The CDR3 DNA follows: TGTGCCATCAGTGAGCGGGGGGGCTTT. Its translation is CAISERGGF.

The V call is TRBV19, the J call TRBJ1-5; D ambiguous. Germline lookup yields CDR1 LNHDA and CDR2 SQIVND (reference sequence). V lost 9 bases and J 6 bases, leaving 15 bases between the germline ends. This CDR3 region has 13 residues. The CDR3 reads CASRTEIGQPQHF. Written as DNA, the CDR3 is TGTGCCAGCCGAACGGAAATCGGTCAGCCCCAGCATTTT.

CDR3 protein: CASSTFDSYEQYV. The CDR3 nucleotides are TGTGCCAGCAGTACCTTCGACTCCTACGAGCAGTACGTC. V gene TRBV2 combines with J gene TRBJ2-7; no firm D call. V lost 5 bases and J lost 0, with 8 bases in between. The germline V gene encodes CDR1 SNHLY and CDR2 FYNNEI. The CDR3 extends over 13 amino acids.

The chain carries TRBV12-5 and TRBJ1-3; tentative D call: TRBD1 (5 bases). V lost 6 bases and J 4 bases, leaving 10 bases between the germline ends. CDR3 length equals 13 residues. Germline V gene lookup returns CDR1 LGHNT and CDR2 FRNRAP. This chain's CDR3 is CASGGQQGNTIYF. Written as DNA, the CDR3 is TGTGCTAGTGGGGGGCAGCAGGGAAACACCATATATTTT.

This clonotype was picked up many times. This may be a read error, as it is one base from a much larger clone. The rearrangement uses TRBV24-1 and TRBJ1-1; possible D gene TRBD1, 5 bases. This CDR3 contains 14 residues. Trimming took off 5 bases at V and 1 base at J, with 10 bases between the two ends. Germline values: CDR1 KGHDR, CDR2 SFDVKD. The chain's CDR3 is CATSGAGQNTEAFF. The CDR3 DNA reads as TGTGCCACCAGTGGGGCAGGGCAGAACACTGAAGCTTTCTTT.

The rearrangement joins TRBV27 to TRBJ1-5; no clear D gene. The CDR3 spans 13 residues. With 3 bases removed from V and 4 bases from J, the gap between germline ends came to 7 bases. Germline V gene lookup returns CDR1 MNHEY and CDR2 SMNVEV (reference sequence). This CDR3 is CASSFGRNQPQHF. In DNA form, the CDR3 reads TGTGCCAGCAGTTTCGGGAGGAATCAGCCCCAGCATTTT.

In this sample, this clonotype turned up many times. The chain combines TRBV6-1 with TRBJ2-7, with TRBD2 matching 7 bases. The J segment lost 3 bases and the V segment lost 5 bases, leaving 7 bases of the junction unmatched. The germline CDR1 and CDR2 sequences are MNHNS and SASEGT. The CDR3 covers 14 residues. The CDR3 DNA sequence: TGTGCCAGCAGTACTAAACGCGGGGGCTACGAGCAGTACTTC. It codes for CASSTKRGGYEQYF.

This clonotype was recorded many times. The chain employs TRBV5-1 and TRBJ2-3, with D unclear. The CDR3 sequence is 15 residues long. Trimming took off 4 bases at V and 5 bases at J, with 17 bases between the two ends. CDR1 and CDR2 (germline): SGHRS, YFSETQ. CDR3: CASSKEDGLRDTQYF. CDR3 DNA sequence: TGCGCCAGCAGCAAAGAGGACGGATTAAGAGATACGCAGTATTTT. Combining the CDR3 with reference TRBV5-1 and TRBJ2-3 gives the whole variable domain KAGVTQTPRYLIKTRGQQVTLSCSPISGHRSVSWYQQTPGQGLQFLFEYFSETQRNKGNFPGRFSGRQFSNSRSEMNVSTLELGDSALYLCASSKEDGLRDTQYFGPGTRLTVL.

Here the CDR3 DNA reads TGTGCCAGCGTTGAAGACACAGGGGGCGAGCAGTACTTC. Translation: CASVEDTGGEQYF. The chain has TRBV12-3 or TRBV12-4 and TRBJ2-7, with 8 bases that match TRBD1. Trimming at V came to 8 bases and at J to 6 bases, leaving 9 bases not matched to a gene. CDR3 length: 13 residues.

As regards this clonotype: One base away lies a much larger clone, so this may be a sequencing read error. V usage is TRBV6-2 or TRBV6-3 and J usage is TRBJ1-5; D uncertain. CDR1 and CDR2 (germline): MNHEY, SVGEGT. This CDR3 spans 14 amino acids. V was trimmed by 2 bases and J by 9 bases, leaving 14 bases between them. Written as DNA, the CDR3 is TGTGCCAGCAGTTACGGCGGGTCTGGGCGGCCCCAGCATTTT. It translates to CASSYGGSGRPQHF.

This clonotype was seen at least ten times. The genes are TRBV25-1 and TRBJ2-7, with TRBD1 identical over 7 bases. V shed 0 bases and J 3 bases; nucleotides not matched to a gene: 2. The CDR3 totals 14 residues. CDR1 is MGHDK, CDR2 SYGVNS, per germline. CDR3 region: CASSEYNRGYEQYF. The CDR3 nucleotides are TGTGCCAGCAGTGAATATAACAGGGGCTACGAGCAGTACTTC.

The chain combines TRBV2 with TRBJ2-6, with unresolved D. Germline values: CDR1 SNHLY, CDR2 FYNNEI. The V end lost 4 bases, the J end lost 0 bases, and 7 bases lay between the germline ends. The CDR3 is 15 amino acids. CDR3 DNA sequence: TGTGCCAGCAGTGCCCAAATCTCTGGGGCCAACGTCCTGACTTTC. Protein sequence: CASSAQISGANVLTF.

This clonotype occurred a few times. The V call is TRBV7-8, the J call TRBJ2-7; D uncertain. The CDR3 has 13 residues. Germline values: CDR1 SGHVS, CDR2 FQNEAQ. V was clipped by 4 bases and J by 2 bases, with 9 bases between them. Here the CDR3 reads CASSSSGPYEQYF. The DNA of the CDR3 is TGTGCCAGCAGCTCGAGTGGGCCCTACGAGCAGTACTTC.

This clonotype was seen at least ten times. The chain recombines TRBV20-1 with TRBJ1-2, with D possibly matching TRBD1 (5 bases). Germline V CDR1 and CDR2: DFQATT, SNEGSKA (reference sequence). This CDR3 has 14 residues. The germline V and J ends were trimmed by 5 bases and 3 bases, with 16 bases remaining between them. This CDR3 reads CSAGGGVYYYGYTF. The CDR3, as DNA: TGCAGTGCTGGGGGTGGGGTCTACTACTATGGCTACACCTTC.

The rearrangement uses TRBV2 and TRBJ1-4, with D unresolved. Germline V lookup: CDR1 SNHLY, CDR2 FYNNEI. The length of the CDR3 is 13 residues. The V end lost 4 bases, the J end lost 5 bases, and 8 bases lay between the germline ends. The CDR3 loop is CASSVHENEKLFF. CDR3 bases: TGTGCCAGCAGTGTTCACGAGAATGAAAAACTGTTTTTT.

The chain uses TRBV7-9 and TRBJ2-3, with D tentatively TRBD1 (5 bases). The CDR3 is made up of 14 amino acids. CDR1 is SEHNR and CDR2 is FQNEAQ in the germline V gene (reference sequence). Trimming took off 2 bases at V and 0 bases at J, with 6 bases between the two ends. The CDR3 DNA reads TGTGCCAGCAGCTTAAGGGGTAGCACAGATACGCAGTATTTT. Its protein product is CASSLRGSTDTQYF.

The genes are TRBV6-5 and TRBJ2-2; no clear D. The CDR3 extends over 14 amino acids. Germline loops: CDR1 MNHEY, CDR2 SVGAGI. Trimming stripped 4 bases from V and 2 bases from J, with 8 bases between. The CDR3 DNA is TGTGCCAGCAGTTCTGGGATTAACACCGGGGAGCTGTTTTTT. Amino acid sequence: CASSSGINTGELFF.

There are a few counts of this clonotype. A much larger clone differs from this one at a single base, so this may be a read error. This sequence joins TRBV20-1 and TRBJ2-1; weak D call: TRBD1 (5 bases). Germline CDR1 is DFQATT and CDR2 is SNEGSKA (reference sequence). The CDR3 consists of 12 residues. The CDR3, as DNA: TGCAGTGCAACGGACACGGACAATGGGCAGTTCTTC. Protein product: CSATDTDNGQFF.